These 22 T cell receptor beta chains were all obtained from the same sample, sequenced in a study of CD8 T cells in ankylosing spondylitis. TCRdb processed the 5' RACE reads anew with MiXCR; each CDR3 protein has one entry. This sample has about 210,000 distinct CDR3 sequences, with roughly 8.2% found just once. The specimen was blood, either unsorted or a sorted T cell fraction (not recorded which). All receptors derive from a female donor with ankylosing spondylitis or in good health (not recorded which).

This clonotype was picked up many times. V gene TRBV11-2 combines with J gene TRBJ1-2, with a weak D call TRBD1 (5 bases). Trimming took 5 bases from V and 8 from J, leaving 15 bases between them. The germline V gene has CDR1 SGHAT and CDR2 FQNNGV. The CDR3 has 13 amino acids. CDR3 loop: CASSRGLEGGYTF. For the CDR3, the DNA is TGTGCCAGCAGCAGGGGTTTGGAGGGGGGCTACACCTTC.

This clonotype was observed at least ten times. The chain carries TRBV20-1 and TRBJ2-3; the match to TRBD2 covers 8 bases. CDR3 length equals 13 residues. CDR1 DFQATT and CDR2 SNEGSKA come from the germline V gene (reference sequence). J gave up 3 bases and V 5 bases, and 4 bases lay outside the gene matches. The CDR3 sequence: CSAQSGGTDTQYF. In DNA, the CDR3 is TGCAGTGCTCAAAGCGGGGGTACAGATACGCAGTATTTT.

This clonotype was observed many times. The chain combines TRBV20-1 with TRBJ1-1; D is possibly TRBD1 (6 bases). Trimming shortened V by 3 bases and J by 2 bases, and 7 bases separated the two germline ends. The CDR3 is made up of 12 amino acids. Germline V gene data show CDR1 as DFQATT and CDR2 as SNEGSKA (reference sequence). The CDR3 bases are TGCAGTGCTAGGGGACAAAACACTGAAGCTTTCTTT. Translating gives CSARGQNTEAFF.

This clonotype came up many times. The V call is TRBV29-1, the J call TRBJ2-3, with TRBD1 matching over 9 bases. The CDR3 consists of 14 residues. Per germline, CDR1 SQVTM and CDR2 ANQGSEA. Losses at the gene ends were 4 bases for V and 4 bases for J; bases not matched to a gene: 6. CDR3 DNA sequence: TGCAGCGTTGTAGAGACAGGGGGATCAGATACGCAGTATTTT. It yields the protein CSVVETGGSDTQYF.

In its sample, this clonotype was seen a few times. The rearrangement joins TRBV7-9 to TRBJ2-3; the D gene is possibly TRBD1 (5 bases). There are 12 residues in the CDR3. CDR1 is SEHNR and CDR2 is FQNEAQ in the germline V gene (reference sequence). The V gene lost 5 bases and the J gene lost 3 bases, with 6 bases spanning the gap. Here the CDR3 DNA reads TGTGCCAGCAGCCGACAGACAGATACGCAGTATTTT. Translated, it gives CASSRQTDTQYF.

This clonotype was detected ten times or more. The chain employs TRBV15 and TRBJ2-3; weak D call: TRBD2 (6 bases). V was shortened by 5 bases and J by 0 bases, with 15 bases between the two germline ends. Germline V gives CDR1 LNHNV, CDR2 YYDKDF (reference sequence). The CDR3 contains 16 residues. Written as DNA, the CDR3 is TGTGCCACCAGCCCGTTGGGCGGGGAGAGCACAGATACGCAGTATTTT. Protein product: CATSPLGGESTDTQYF.

This clonotype was picked up many times. The gene calls are TRBV6-5 and TRBJ2-5; 9 bases agree with TRBD1. Per germline, CDR1 MNHEY and CDR2 SVGAGI. The CDR3 is made up of 16 amino acids. The V gene end was trimmed by 4 bases and the J gene end by 5 bases; junction bases not matched to a gene: 11. In DNA form, the CDR3 reads TGTGCCAGCAGTTCCCCCCGGGACAGGGCGGGGGAGACCCAGTACTTC. Protein sequence: CASSSPRDRAGETQYF.

This clonotype appeared many times. The chain couples TRBV12-3 or TRBV12-4 to TRBJ1-6, with D tentatively TRBD1 (6 bases). The CDR3 contains 13 residues. V was clipped by 6 bases and J by 9 bases, with 12 bases between them. The CDR3: CASSPTGTSPLHF. The DNA of the CDR3 is TGTGCCAGCAGCCCTACAGGGACTTCACCCCTCCACTTT.

This clonotype was counted many times. The chain carries TRBV7-2 and TRBJ2-5; D might be TRBD2 (5 bases). The CDR3 loop spans 14 amino acids. Per germline, CDR1 SGHTA and CDR2 FQGNSA. V was clipped by 1 base and J by 4 bases, with 10 bases between them. The CDR3 region has the DNA TGTGCCAGCAGCTTAGGCCAGCGGCTAGAGACCCAGTACTTC. Protein sequence: CASSLGQRLETQYF.

This clonotype was seen repeatedly, ten times or more. The chain has TRBV5-1 and TRBJ2-7, with TRBD2 matching over 9 bases. V lost 7 bases to trimming and J lost 5 bases; unmatched junction nucleotides: 7. CDR1 and CDR2 (germline): SGHRS, YFSETQ. The CDR3 loop spans 13 amino acids. In DNA form, the CDR3 reads TGCGCCAGCGGGGTAGCGGGGGCGAACGAGCAGTACTTC. Encoded protein: CASGVAGANEQYF.

This clonotype occurred many times. V gene TRBV12-3 or TRBV12-4 combines with J gene TRBJ2-1; TRBD1 agrees at 7 bases. This CDR3 is built from 12 residues. V lost 6 bases to trimming and J lost 8 bases; unmatched junction nucleotides: 4. The CDR3 DNA reads as TGTGCCAGCAGCCGACAGGGTTATGAGCAGTTCTTC. It is translated as CASSRQGYEQFF.

The sample holds many counts of this clonotype. The chain carries TRBV5-1 and TRBJ2-5, with D tentatively TRBD1 (6 bases). The ends were cut back, 1 base at V and 3 bases at J, with 10 bases in the middle. The CDR3 is 14 residues long. Germline CDR1 SGHRS, CDR2 YFSETQ. The CDR3 region is CASSLTPGEETQYF. For the CDR3, the DNA is TGCGCCAGCAGCTTGACTCCAGGGGAAGAGACCCAGTACTTC.

In its sample, this clonotype was seen many times. The genes are TRBV9 and TRBJ2-1; either TRBD1 or TRBD2 may fit D (6 bases each). CDR1 SGDLS and CDR2 YYNGEE come from the germline V gene. The V end lost 3 bases, the J end lost 4 bases, and 23 bases lay between the germline ends. This CDR3 has 18 amino acids. The CDR3 coding sequence is TGTGCCAGCAGCGGGGGGGCGGCGGGGCTGGAGGGATACAATGAGCAGTTCTTC. This gives the protein CASSGGAAGLEGYNEQFF.

This clonotype was counted at least ten times. The J gene is TRBJ2-7, the V gene TRBV20-1; TRBD1 aligns across 7 bases. The CDR3 runs to 14 residues. The germline CDR1 and CDR2 sequences are DFQATT and SNEGSKA (reference sequence). Losses at the gene ends were 0 bases for V and 4 bases for J; bases not matched to a gene: 6. The CDR3 nucleotides read TGCAGTGCTAGAGAAGGGGGCAGGGTGTACGAGCAGTACTTC. Protein: CSAREGGRVYEQYF.

This clonotype was counted at least ten times. This chain joins TRBV7-8 and TRBJ1-1; D may be TRBD1 (6 bases). The CDR3 runs to 13 residues. CDR1 and CDR2 from the germline V gene are SGHVS and FQNEAQ. V was clipped by 1 base and J by 7 bases, with 10 bases between them. The CDR3 DNA is TGTGCCAGCAGCTTAGGTGGACAGATTGAAGCTTTCTTT. Encoded protein: CASSLGGQIEAFF.

This clonotype has a count of ten or more. The chain combines TRBV20-1 with TRBJ2-7; TRBD2 aligns across 8 bases. Germline loops: CDR1 DFQATT, CDR2 SNEGSKA (reference sequence). CDR3 length: 16 residues. The junction had 11 bases not matched to a gene; V was cut back by 1 base and J by 3 bases. The CDR3 sequence is CSARGTSGGTFYEQYF. CDR3 bases: TGCAGTGCTAGAGGAACTAGCGGAGGGACTTTCTACGAGCAGTACTTC.

There are many counts of this clonotype. The chain employs TRBV19 and TRBJ2-1; TRBD2 is a possible D gene (6 bases). CDR3 length equals 13 residues. With 5 bases removed from V and 6 bases from J, the gap between germline ends came to 11 bases. CDR1 is LNHDA and CDR2 is SQIVND in the germline V gene (reference sequence). In DNA form, the CDR3 reads TGTGCCAGTAGTCCCGGGACTCTCAATGAGCAGTTCTTC. Protein product: CASSPGTLNEQFF.

This clonotype was recorded at least ten times. V and J are TRBV4-3 and TRBJ2-1; maybe TRBD1 (5 bases). CDR1 and CDR2 from the germline V gene are LGHNA and YSLEER. With 2 bases removed from V and 5 bases from J, the gap between germline ends came to 7 bases. This CDR3 has 13 amino acids. CDR3 residues: CASSQPGNNEQFF. In DNA form, the CDR3 reads TGCGCCAGCAGCCAACCAGGGAACAATGAGCAGTTCTTC.

J is TRBJ2-7 and V is TRBV27, with a possible D match to TRBD2 (6 bases). CDR3 length equals 14 residues. V lost 7 bases to trimming and J lost 4 bases, with 17 bases between them. CDR1 is MNHEY, CDR2 SMNVEV, per germline (reference sequence). CDR3 sequence (DNA): TGTGCCAGCACCCTCCGGGCGGGGACTTACGAGCAGTACTTC. Protein sequence: CASTLRAGTYEQYF.

A remark on this clonotype: A much larger clonotype is one base distant, so this may be a read error. V is TRBV2 and J is TRBJ1-5, with D uncertain. Germline CDR1 is SNHLY and CDR2 is FYNNEI. Trimming stripped 2 bases from V and 2 bases from J, with 10 bases between. The CDR3 consists of 15 residues. CDR3 sequence (DNA): TGTGCCAGCAGTGAACGGAGCATGGGCAATCAGCCCCAGCATTTT. This sequence encodes CASSERSMGNQPQHF.

This clonotype was counted ten times or more. The V gene is TRBV7-4, the J gene TRBJ2-1; D unresolved. Germline V gives CDR1 SGHVT, CDR2 SQSDAQ. CDR3 length equals 15 residues. Trimming left V 4 bases short and J 4 bases short, with 14 bases between. In DNA form, the CDR3 reads TGTGCCAGCAGCTCTACCGGGCCTTTGTACAATGAGCAGTTCTTC. Translated, it gives CASSSTGPLYNEQFF.

This clonotype was counted at least ten times. The chain links TRBV6-5 to TRBJ1-1, with TRBD1 as a possible D gene (5 bases). Germline V gives CDR1 MNHEY, CDR2 SVGAGI. The CDR3 runs 15 residues. The germline V and J ends were trimmed by 5 bases and 4 bases, with 17 bases remaining between them. The chain's CDR3 is CASSTTVGGRTEAFF. CDR3 DNA sequence: TGTGCCAGCAGTACTACCGTTGGGGGTCGCACTGAAGCTTTCTTT.